Included here is one T cell receptor beta chain sequence, with context. Using immunoSEQ multiplex PCR, the repertoire was profiled, and TCRdb retains in-frame clones only, with some absent. The sample lists 400,000 to 450,000 clones, about 93% occurring once. This sample is part of a study of control samples from healthy donors and cancer patients. The CDR3 spans 14 residues. The V gene lost 3 bases and the J gene lost 2 bases, with 10 bases spanning the gap. The germline V gene encodes CDR1 SGDLS and CDR2 YYNGEE. The chain uses TRBV9 and TRBJ2-3; D perhaps matches TRBD2 (6 bases). This TCR was recovered from a man aged 35 to 55 with head and neck cancer. Material for sequencing was PBMCs. The CDR3 nucleotides read TGTGCCAGCAGCGCGGGGGACTCCACAGATACGCAGTATTTT. Translated, it gives CASSAGDSTDTQYF.